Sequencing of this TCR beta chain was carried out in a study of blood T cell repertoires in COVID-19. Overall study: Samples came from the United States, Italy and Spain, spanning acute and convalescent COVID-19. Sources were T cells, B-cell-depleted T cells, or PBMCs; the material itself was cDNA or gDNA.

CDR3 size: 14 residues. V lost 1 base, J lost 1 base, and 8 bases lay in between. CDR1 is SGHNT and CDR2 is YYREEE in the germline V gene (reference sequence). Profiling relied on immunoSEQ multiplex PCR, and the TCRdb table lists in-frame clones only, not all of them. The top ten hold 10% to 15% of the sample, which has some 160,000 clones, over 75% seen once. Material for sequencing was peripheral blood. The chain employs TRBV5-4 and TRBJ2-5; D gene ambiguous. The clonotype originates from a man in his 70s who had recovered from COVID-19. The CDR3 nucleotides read TGTGCCAGCAGCTTGCCTACAGCCCAAGAGACCCAGTACTTC. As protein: CASSLPTAQETQYF.